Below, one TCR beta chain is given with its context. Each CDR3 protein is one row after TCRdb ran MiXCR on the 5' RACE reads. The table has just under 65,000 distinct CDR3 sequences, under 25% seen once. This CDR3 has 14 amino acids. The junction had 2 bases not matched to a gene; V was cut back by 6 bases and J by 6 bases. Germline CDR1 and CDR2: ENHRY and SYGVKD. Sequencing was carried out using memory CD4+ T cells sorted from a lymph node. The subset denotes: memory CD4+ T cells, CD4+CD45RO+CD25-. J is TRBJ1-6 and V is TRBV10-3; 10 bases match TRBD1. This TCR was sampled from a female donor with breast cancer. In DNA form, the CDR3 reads TGTGCCATCAGCCGGGACAGGGGTAATTCACCCCTCCACTTT. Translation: CAISRDRGNSPLHF.